This T cell receptor (beta chain) was found in a study of cytomegalovirus exposure and HLA in healthy donors. Study as a whole: The platform used for the 120 validation repertoires matched that of the roughly 700 first-cohort repertoires, a later analysis reported. General study results and limits: The study labeled around 160 TCR beta chains cytomegalovirus-associated.

Comments on this clone: Its specificity is not known.

V dropped 5 bases and J dropped 3 bases, with 16 bases sitting between them. CDR1 is SGHDT, CDR2 YYEEEE, per germline. CDR3 length: 15 amino acids. Here immunoSEQ multiplex PCR was the method, and the copy in TCRdb shows in-frame clones only, minus some. This sample has more than 300,000 clones, with roughly 89% found just once. Separate from the roughly 700-subject first cohort was the roughly 130-subject validation cohort, to which the donors belonged. This receptor was obtained from a young woman in good health and CMV-seronegative. This chain connects TRBV5-6 to TRBJ2-3; D possibly corresponds to TRBD1 (6 bases). Sequenced input: PBMCs. The CDR3 here is CASSTVAGATDTQYF. In nucleotides, the CDR3 is TGTGCCAGCAGTACGGTAGCAGGGGCTACAGATACGCAGTATTTT.